These 19 T cell receptor beta chains originate from one sample sequenced in a study of long-term antiretroviral therapy in people with HIV. Researchers ran immunoSEQ v3.0 at survey level. Sequenced by immunoSEQ multiplex PCR; TCRdb stores in-frame clones only, minus some. The sample holds a few thousand clones, around nine tenths seen once. The material sequenced was unsorted PBMCs, taken 1.3 years after starting antiretroviral therapy. All receptors come from a woman between 45 and 65 years old with HIV.

This clone was seen once. The rearrangement uses TRBV2 and TRBJ2-3; 9 bases fit TRBD2. The junction had 6 bases not matched to a gene; V was cut back by 2 bases and J by 3 bases. The CDR3 contains 16 residues. Germline CDR1 is SNHLY and CDR2 is FYNNEI. Written as DNA, the CDR3 is TGTGCCAGCAGTGAAATGGCTAGCGGGACTACAGATACGCAGTATTTT. Translated: CASSEMASGTTDTQYF.

This clone was picked up a small number of times. J is TRBJ2-2 and V is TRBV6-5, with D unresolved. The CDR3 has 16 amino acids. Between the trimmed V and J ends, which lost 4 bases and 1 base, there was a span of 13 bases. Germline CDR1 is MNHEY and CDR2 is SVGAGI. This CDR3 reads CASSSLGTLNTGELFF. For the CDR3, the DNA is TGTGCCAGCAGTTCCCTGGGAACACTGAACACCGGGGAGCTGTTTTTT.

The chain employs TRBV9 and TRBJ2-1, with a possible D match to TRBD2 (6 bases). The CDR3 runs to 16 residues. Trimming took off 4 bases at V and 2 bases at J, with 16 bases between the two ends. From germline, CDR1 is SGDLS and CDR2 YYNGEE. In DNA, the CDR3 is TGTGCCAGCAGCCCCGACGGGACTTCCACCTACAATGAGCAGTTCTTC. Protein: CASSPDGTSTYNEQFF.

CDR3 sequence (DNA): TGTGCCAGCAGTGTGTCGGATGATCAGCCCCAGCATTTT. Amino acids: CASSVSDDQPQHF. This chain connects TRBV25-1 to TRBJ1-5; no clear D. The ends were cut back, 4 bases at V and 5 bases at J, with 9 bases in the middle. The CDR3 spans 13 residues. In germline, CDR1 is MGHDK, CDR2 SYGVNS.

The rearrangement joins TRBV7-9 to TRBJ1-5, with D possibly being TRBD1 (5 bases). V was clipped by 2 bases and J by 1 base, with 9 bases between them. CDR3 length: 15 amino acids. Germline lookup yields CDR1 SEHNR and CDR2 FQNEAQ (reference sequence). CDR3 nucleotide sequence: TGTGCCAGCAGCTTACCAGGGCGGAGCAATCAGCCCCAGCATTTT. This gives the protein CASSLPGRSNQPQHF.

The J gene is TRBJ1-4, the V gene TRBV5-6; D uncertain. V lost 1 base, J lost 5 bases, and 9 bases lay in between. The length of the CDR3 is 14 residues. Germline lookup yields CDR1 SGHDT and CDR2 YYEEEE. The CDR3 DNA reads as TGTGCCAGCAGCTTGACTCCGGGGAATGAAAAACTGTTTTTT. It specifies CASSLTPGNEKLFF.

The chain uses TRBV4-1 and TRBJ2-1; D is unresolved. This CDR3 contains 13 residues. Germline V lookup: CDR1 MGHRA, CDR2 YSYEKL. V was shortened by 4 bases and J by 4 bases, with 8 bases between the two germline ends. CDR3 region: CASSPGPYNEQFF. DNA of the CDR3: TGCGCCAGCAGCCCTGGACCTTACAATGAGCAGTTCTTC.

The chain couples TRBV5-6 to TRBJ1-4; 7 bases are a match to TRBD1. J gave up 2 bases and V 4 bases, and 8 bases lay outside the gene matches. Germline-derived CDR1 and CDR2 are SGHDT and YYEEEE. The length of the CDR3 is 16 residues. CDR3 region: CASSTRQGMTNEKLFF. The CDR3 DNA reads as TGTGCCAGCAGCACCCGACAGGGAATGACTAATGAAAAACTGTTTTTT. Full variable domain (missing parts from reference TRBV5-6 and TRBJ1-4): DAGVTQSPTHLIKTRGQQVTLRCSPKSGHDTVSWYQQALGQGPQFIFQYYEEEERQRGNFPDRFSGHQFPNYSSELNVNALLLGDSALYLCASSTRQGMTNEKLFFGSGTQLSVL.

The chain recombines TRBV9 with TRBJ1-3; 8 nucleotides match TRBD1. This CDR3 spans 16 amino acids. Germline loops: CDR1 SGDLS, CDR2 YYNGEE. With 3 bases clipped from V and 4 bases from J, the junction kept 9 bases outside the gene matches. CDR3 sequence (DNA): TGTGCCAGCAGCGGATCCCGACAGGGGAGAGGAAACACCATATATTTT. Translating it yields CASSGSRQGRGNTIYF.

V and J are TRBV5-8 and TRBJ1-1; D unclear. The V end was cut by 4 bases, the J end by 1 base, with 14 bases between. The CDR3 runs to 15 residues. The germline gives CDR1 SGHTS, CDR2 YDEGEE. In DNA form, the CDR3 reads TGTGCCAGCAGCCTCTGGCCGGGTGAGAACACTGAAGCTTTCTTT. Translating gives CASSLWPGENTEAFF.

The chain recombines TRBV12-5 with TRBJ2-1; perhaps TRBD1 as D (6 bases). Germline-derived CDR1 and CDR2 are LGHNT and FRNRAP. Trimming removed 0 bases from V and 5 bases from J, with 11 bases in between. The CDR3 runs 15 residues. The CDR3 bases are TGTGCTAGTGGTTTGGTTTTGACAGGACACAATGAGCAGTTCTTC. Translating it yields CASGLVLTGHNEQFF.

The chain couples TRBV29-1 to TRBJ2-1; tentative D call: TRBD1 (6 bases). V was trimmed by 8 bases and J by 4 bases, leaving 24 bases between them. This CDR3 has 16 amino acids. The germline V gene encodes CDR1 SQVTM and CDR2 ANQGSEA. The CDR3 nucleotides read TGCAGCACTGAGAATAGAGGACAGTTTTTATACAATGAGCAGTTCTTC. Protein: CSTENRGQFLYNEQFF.

A single count supports this clone. The chain has TRBV9 and TRBJ2-5, with TRBD1 as a possible D gene (5 bases). In germline, CDR1 is SGDLS, CDR2 YYNGEE. Trimming took 3 bases from V and 5 from J, leaving 20 bases between them. The CDR3 covers 16 residues. This CDR3 is CASSAGQMAVLETQYF. Here the CDR3 DNA reads TGTGCCAGCAGCGCAGGACAAATGGCCGTCCTTGAGACCCAGTACTTC.

The chain couples TRBV9 to TRBJ2-3; 8 nucleotides align to TRBD2. The CDR3 extends over 15 amino acids. V shed 4 bases and J 0 bases; nucleotides not matched to a gene: 4. Germline V gene sequence: CDR1 SGDLS, CDR2 YYNGEE. For the CDR3, the DNA is TGTGCCAGCAGCTCGCGGGGGGCTAGCACAGATACGCAGTATTTT. Translating it yields CASSSRGASTDTQYF.

The genes are TRBV23-1 and TRBJ1-1; D perhaps matches TRBD1 (5 bases). TRBV23-1 counts as an open reading frame of uncertain function. The CDR3 sequence is 9 residues long. V gave up 6 bases and J gave up 11 bases, with 7 bases separating them. Here the CDR3 reads CASRPGAFF. The CDR3 bases are TGCGCCAGCAGACCAGGGGCTTTCTTT.

This clone came up a few times. The V and J genes are TRBV7-3 and TRBJ2-3; TRBD2 matches 8 bases. The V gene's germline CDR1 is SGHTA and CDR2 FQGTGA. With 5 bases clipped from V and 2 bases from J, the junction kept 6 bases outside the gene matches. There are 15 residues in the CDR3. The DNA for the CDR3 is TGTGCCAGCAGCGCGGCGGGGGGACTCACAGATACGCAGTATTTT. This codes for CASSAAGGLTDTQYF.

The chain joins TRBV11-1 to TRBJ1-2; D may be TRBD1 (5 bases). The germline CDR1 and CDR2 sequences are SGHAT and FQDESV (reference sequence). CDR3 length: 13 amino acids. The V end was cut by 5 bases, the J end by 8 bases, with 15 bases between. CDR3 DNA: TGTGCCAGCAGCAGAAATACCAGGGTCGGCTACACCTTC. Its translation is CASSRNTRVGYTF.

This clone has only one observation. The rearrangement links TRBV5-1 to TRBJ1-1, with 9 bases fitting TRBD1. The CDR3 covers 18 residues. The germline CDR1 and CDR2 sequences are SGHRS and YFSETQ. The ends lost 0 bases at V and 6 bases at J; junction bases unmatched: 15. The CDR3 nucleotides are TGCGCCAGCAGCTTGGAAGGGGGACAGGGCGGTTTTGTGGCTGAAGCTTTCTTT. This sequence encodes CASSLEGGQGGFVAEAFF.

This sequence joins TRBV5-1 and TRBJ2-1; D call uncertain. V lost 4 bases, J lost 1 base, and 15 bases lay in between. Germline assignment: CDR1 SGHRS and CDR2 YFSETQ. CDR3 length: 16 residues. The chain's CDR3 is CASSLIKGISYNEQFF. CDR3 bases: TGCGCCAGCAGCCTAATTAAGGGAATTTCCTACAATGAGCAGTTCTTC.